The rows below give T cell receptor beta chains drawn from one sample of a study of blood T cell repertoires in COVID-19. Libraries were prepared by immunoSEQ multiplex PCR; TCRdb keeps only in-frame clonotypes and omits some of them. The table records about 350,000 clones, roughly 87% of them present only once. The material sequenced was PBMCs or T cells enriched from blood (not recorded which). The receptors derive from a woman younger than 45 who had recovered from COVID-19. Each CDR3 is given without its conserved first and last residue. Expanded clones are given a class, and other clones once, few, many or no size at all.

V | size | CDR3
TRBV25-1 | . | ASSDAGSKAEAF
TRBV15 | once | ATSRGRVIYGYT
TRBV2 | . | ASSEGQGYNEQF
TRBV27 | . | ASSLEGPGVNSPLH
TRBV4-1 | . | ASSQDRSEGDTQY
TRBV10-3 | few | AISESNIEVD
TRBV5-5 | . | ASSSLGGASTGELF
TRBV20-1 | . | SARDQDEQY
TRBV20-1 | . | SARGTDEQY
TRBV7-2 | . | ASSPTPDRGYT
TRBV28 | . | ASRPIGGGANYGYT
TRBV11-2 | . | ASSDARGGVAKNIQY
TRBV28 | . | ASREGSLRFLTDTQY
TRBV19 | . | ASSLMGGRSEQY
TRBV28 | . | ASNGGSNEKLF
TRBV28 | . | ASSSETVDGYT
TRBV15 | . | ATSRVRGLNLNTEAF
TRBV24-1 | . | ATSALTSGGANTGELF
TRBV6-2/TRBV6-3 | . | ASSYSAGGTEAF
TRBV7-6 | . | ASSLAWASSGNTIY
TRBV30 | . | AWSVSSGSGETQY
TRBV11-2 | . | ASVDFGQGDEQF
TRBV28 | . | ASSLAGRSGEQY
TRBV5-5 | . | ASSFLRNTGELF
TRBV28 | . | ASSFLSGGELF
TRBV4-1 | . | ASSQGRQGSQPQH
TRBV5-1 | . | AISGTPGGTDTQY
TRBV27 | . | ASSLSSSGGAETQY
TRBV9 | . | ASQRGATDTQY
TRBV9 | medium-sized | ASSVGPGSYNEQF
TRBV27 | . | ASSFTGVWSEANVLT
TRBV29-1 | . | SVDRGAETQY
TRBV19 | . | ASSSAADRELF
TRBV5-5 | . | ASSSLLVATDTQY
TRBV30 | . | AWSSTGGLYNEQF
TRBV7-9 | . | ASSLVRQGVLAEQY
TRBV7-2 | . | ASSLQGVIAEAF
TRBV5-5 | . | ASSLVPEDYSNQPQH
TRBV23-1 | . | ASSQLRTGEASPLH
TRBV5-1 | . | ASSFTQQPNYGYT